This TCR beta chain is from a study of a mutant IDH1 vaccine in newly diagnosed glioma. The wider study: Prior therapy was radiotherapy, temozolomide, or both; most received both.

The ends lost 5 bases at V and 3 bases at J; junction bases unmatched: 7. The CDR3 sequence is 15 residues long. The germline V gene encodes CDR1 SGHVS and CDR2 FNYEAQ. Here immunoSEQ multiplex PCR was the method, and the copy in TCRdb shows in-frame clones only, minus some. The table has just under 95,000 clones, about four fifths seen once. Time point defined: baseline, week 1 (first vaccination visit). Treatment given: pre-vaccination baseline after standard-of-care therapy. Each tumor in the donors was a new WHO grade 3 or 4 astrocytoma, IDH1-mutant and ATRX-lost. This TCR was recovered from a middle-aged man with glioma. This chain uses TRBV7-6 with TRBJ1-5, with 7 bases identical to TRBD1. The material was PBMCs, obtained from a glioma patient treated with radiotherapy, temozolomide or both. The CDR3 loop is CASSRSGTANQPQHF. The CDR3 region has the DNA TGTGCCAGCAGCCGGAGCGGGACAGCCAATCAGCCCCAGCATTTT.